This is a list of T cell receptor beta chains from one sample in a study of shared clonotypes between healthy human individuals. Measured with immunoSEQ multiplex PCR; TCRdb has only the in-frame clones, and not every one. The sample lists roughly 2.5 million clones, more than 90% occurring once. Specimen: naive CD4+ T cells sorted from blood. The receptors originated from a young man in good health. CDR3s include the opening cysteine and the closing phenylalanine or tryptophan. A D gene is named only where the DNA matches it firmly. Some rows have no size entry. The others give once, few or many, or a class for an expanded clone.

>TRBJ1-2|TRBV6-5|-|-
CASGKGNNYGYTF
TGTGCCAGCGGGAAGGGGAATAACTATGGCTACACCTTC
>TRBJ1-6|TRBV28|-|-
CASSSGTPWDSPLHF
TGTGCCAGCAGTTCCGGGACCCCGTGGGATTCACCCCTCCACTTT
>TRBJ2-3|TRBV28|-|-
CASSLLSYTDTQYF
TGTGCCAGCAGTTTATTATCCTACACAGATACGCAGTATTTT
>TRBJ2-1|TRBV5-1|-|TRBD2
CASSSGLAGASHEQFF
TGCGCCAGCAGCTCCGGACTAGCGGGAGCTAGCCATGAGCAGTTCTTC
>TRBJ1-6|TRBV4-1|few|-
CASSQVQRFSPLHF
TGCGCCAGCAGCCAAGTCCAAAGGTTTTCACCCCTCCACTTT
>TRBJ1-2|TRBV6-5|-|-
CASRRDPSYGYTF
TGTGCCAGCCGGCGGGACCCCAGCTATGGCTACACCTTC
>TRBJ2-1|TRBV10-3|once|TRBD2
CAISESTGLAGSNEQFF
TGTGCCATCAGTGAGTCGACAGGCCTAGCGGGGTCAAATGAGCAGTTCTTC
>TRBJ2-2|TRBV11-2|-|-
CTSSLSVGGELFF
TGTACCAGCAGCTTAAGTGTTGGCGGGGAGCTGTTTTTT
>TRBJ2-7|TRBV5-6|-|TRBD2
CASSWTSREQYF
TGTGCCAGCAGCTGGACTAGTCGCGAGCAGTACTTC
>TRBJ1-2|TRBV6-6|-|-
CASTKRGQGGYTF
TGTGCCAGCACCAAGCGGGGGCAGGGTGGCTACACCTTC
>TRBJ1-1|TRBV6-5|-|-
CASSSQGSTEAFF
TGTGCCAGCAGTTCACAAGGATCCACTGAAGCTTTCTTT
>TRBJ2-7|TRBV5-1|-|TRBD1
CASSLAGTGVTYEQYF
TGCGCCAGCAGCTTGGCCGGGACAGGAGTTACCTACGAGCAGTACTTC
>TRBJ1-1|TRBV5-4|once|TRBD1
CASSLGTGVTEAFF
TGTGCCAGCAGCTTGGGGACAGGGGTCACTGAAGCTTTCTTT
>TRBJ1-4|TRBV4-1|-|-
CASSPEGATNEKLFF
TGCGCCAGCAGCCCGGAAGGAGCAACTAATGAAAAACTGTTTTTT
>TRBJ2-2|TRBV18|once|-
CASSPKETGELFF
TGTGCCAGCTCACCGAAGGAAACCGGGGAGCTGTTTTTT
>TRBJ2-5|TRBV5-1|-|TRBD1
CASSFGTAQETQYF
TGCGCCAGCAGCTTCGGGACAGCCCAAGAGACCCAGTACTTC
>TRBJ1-1|TRBV11-2|-|TRBD1
CASSLSGGTEAFF
TGTGCCAGCAGCTTATCAGGGGGCACTGAAGCTTTCTTT
>TRBJ2-3|TRBV6-5|-|TRBD2
CASSYSMRGATDTQYF
TGTGCCAGCAGTTACTCGATGCGGGGGGCCACAGATACGCAGTATTTT
>TRBJ2-7|TRBV7-9|-|TRBD2
CASSSPGPGGHEQYF
TGTGCCAGCAGCTCACCTGGGCCGGGAGGACACGAGCAGTACTTC
>TRBJ2-3|TRBV7-9|-|TRBD2
CASSRTRPVVPDTQYF
TGTGCCAGCAGCCGGACTAGACCAGTCGTTCCAGATACGCAGTATTTT
>TRBJ2-3|TRBV5-4|once|-
CASSLIGSDTQYF
TGTGCCAGCAGCTTAATCGGGTCAGATACGCAGTATTTT
>TRBJ1-1|TRBV5-1|-|TRBD1
CASSLAMDRGLVNMNTEAFF
TGCGCCAGCAGCTTGGCAATGGACAGGGGGCTAGTCAACATGAACACTGAAGCTTTCTTT
>TRBJ2-7|TRBV5-8|-|-
CASSHPGYEQYF
TGTGCCAGCAGCCATCCAGGGTACGAGCAGTACTTC
>TRBJ1-1|TRBV2|-|TRBD1
CASTLQGTGNTEAFF
TGTGCCAGCACGCTCCAGGGGACAGGGAACACTGAAGCTTTCTTT
>TRBJ2-7|TRBV6-5|-|TRBD2
CASRPGLAEPYEQYF
TGTGCCAGCAGACCGGGACTAGCGGAGCCGTACGAGCAGTACTTC
>TRBJ2-7|TRBV6-1|-|TRBD1
CASSEAKGTAFYEQYF
TGTGCCAGCAGTGAAGCGAAAGGGACAGCCTTCTACGAGCAGTACTTC
>TRBJ1-5|TRBV30|once|-
CAWSTVNSNQPQHF
TGTGCCTGGAGTACAGTTAATAGCAATCAGCCCCAGCATTTT
>TRBJ2-3|TRBV9|-|-
CASSPRESTSTDTQYF
TGTGCCAGCAGCCCCCGGGAGAGCACTAGCACAGATACGCAGTATTTT